The entry below gives a single T cell receptor beta chain sequence along with its context. These data are taken from a study of shared clonotypes between healthy human individuals. Method: immunoSEQ multiplex PCR; TCRdb's copy keeps in-frame clones and lacks some. The sample has approximately 2,300,000 clones, about nine tenths seen once. V lost 0 bases to trimming and J lost 3 bases, with 7 bases between them. From germline, CDR1 is SGHRS and CDR2 YFSETQ. The length of the CDR3 is 14 residues. The rearrangement links TRBV5-1 to TRBJ2-1; unclear D gene. Sample: naive CD4+ T cells from PBMCs. The sample's subset: CD45RA+ positively selected. The sequence was obtained from a man younger than 30 in good health. Some clones in this sample may be carry-over from other donors' samples. Here the CDR3 reads CASSLEQYYNEQFF. For the CDR3, the DNA is TGCGCCAGCAGCTTGGAACAGTACTACAATGAGCAGTTCTTC.